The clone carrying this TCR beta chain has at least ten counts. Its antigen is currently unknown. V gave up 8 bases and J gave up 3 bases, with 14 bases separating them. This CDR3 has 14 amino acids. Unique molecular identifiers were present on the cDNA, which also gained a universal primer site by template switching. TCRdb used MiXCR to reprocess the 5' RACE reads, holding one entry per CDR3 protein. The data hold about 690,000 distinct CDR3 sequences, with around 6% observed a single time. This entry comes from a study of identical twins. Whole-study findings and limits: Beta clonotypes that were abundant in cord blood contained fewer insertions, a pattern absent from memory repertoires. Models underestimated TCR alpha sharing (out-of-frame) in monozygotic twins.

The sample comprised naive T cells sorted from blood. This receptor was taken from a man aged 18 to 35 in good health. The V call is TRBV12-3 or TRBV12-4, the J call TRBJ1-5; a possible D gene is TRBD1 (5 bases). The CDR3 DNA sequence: TGTGCCAGCGGGACCGCCGTCTTCAATCAGCCCCAGCATTTT. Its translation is CASGTAVFNQPQHF.